This T cell receptor (beta chain) was captured in a study of spatial heterogeneity in lung cancer. In the study overall: The average appearance count of each unique TCR and UMI combination in raw reads was more than 9.5.

Study-level points and caveats: In blood, ubiquitous expanded tumor TCRs appeared more at resection than follow-up.

CDR1 and CDR2 from the germline V gene are SGDLS and YYNGEE. Trimming removed 0 bases at V and 1 base at J, with 10 bases between. The CDR3 spans 16 residues. TCRdb re-analysed the 5' RACE reads in MiXCR, keeping a single row per CDR3 protein. Altogether 110,000 or so distinct CDR3 sequences are present, about a tenth being singletons, with the ten largest covering approximately 25%. Turning to this clonotype: The antigen remains undetermined.

Time point specified: blood at routine non-recurrence follow-up after resection. The authors sequenced whole RNA from tumor, nontumor lung or frozen PBMC without sorting. The starting material was PBMCs, obtained at follow-up. This receptor was obtained from a female donor with early-stage non-small cell lung cancer. The chain uses TRBV9 and TRBJ2-2; no clear D. CDR3 DNA: TGTGCCAGCAGCGTAGTCGGCCAGATGAACACCGGGGAGCTGTTTTTT. Amino acids: CASSVVGQMNTGELFF.